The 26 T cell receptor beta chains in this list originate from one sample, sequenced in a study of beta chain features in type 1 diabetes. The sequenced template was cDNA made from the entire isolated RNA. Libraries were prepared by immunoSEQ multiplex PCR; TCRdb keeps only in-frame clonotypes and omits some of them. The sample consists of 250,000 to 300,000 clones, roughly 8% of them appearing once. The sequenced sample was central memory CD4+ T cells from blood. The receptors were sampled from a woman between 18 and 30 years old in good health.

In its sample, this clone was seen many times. CDR3 nucleotide sequence: TGTGCCAGCAGCTTAGCAGGGACTGGGTCCCTTTCCTACGAGCAGTACTTC. It translates to CASSLAGTGSLSYEQYF. This sequence joins TRBV7-2 and TRBJ2-7, with D tentatively TRBD2 (6 bases). The CDR3 contains 17 residues. Germline CDR1 is SGHTA and CDR2 is FQGNSA. Trimming left V 0 bases short and J 1 base short, with 16 bases between.

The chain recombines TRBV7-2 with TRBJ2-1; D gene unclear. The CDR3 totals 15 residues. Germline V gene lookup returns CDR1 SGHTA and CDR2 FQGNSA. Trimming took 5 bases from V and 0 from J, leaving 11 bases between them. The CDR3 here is CASSQELLSYNEQFF. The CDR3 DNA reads TGTGCCAGCAGCCAGGAGTTACTCTCCTACAATGAGCAGTTCTTC.

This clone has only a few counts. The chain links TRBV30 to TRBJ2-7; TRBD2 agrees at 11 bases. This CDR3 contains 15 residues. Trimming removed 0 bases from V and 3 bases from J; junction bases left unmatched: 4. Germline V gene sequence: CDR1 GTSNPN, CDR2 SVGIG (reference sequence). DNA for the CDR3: TGTGCCTGGAGTGTACGAACTAGCGGGAGCTACGAGCAGTACTTC. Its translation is CAWSVRTSGSYEQYF.

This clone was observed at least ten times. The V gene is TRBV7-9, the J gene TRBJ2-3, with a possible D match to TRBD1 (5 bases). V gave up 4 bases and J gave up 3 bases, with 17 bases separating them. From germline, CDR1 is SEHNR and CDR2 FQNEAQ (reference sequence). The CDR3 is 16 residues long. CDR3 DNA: TGTGCCAGCAGCTCAGGGCGGCAGGGATCAACAGATACGCAGTATTTT. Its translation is CASSSGRQGSTDTQYF.

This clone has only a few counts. CDR3 sequence reads: CASSQVSGSAKTEAFF. The CDR3, as DNA: TGTGCCAGCAGCCAAGTATCGGGGTCCGCGAAAACTGAAGCTTTCTTT. This chain connects TRBV4-2 to TRBJ1-1; unclear D gene. Trimming removed 1 base at V and 5 bases at J, with 17 bases between. This CDR3 region has 16 residues. Germline CDR1 is LGHNA and CDR2 is YNFKEQ.

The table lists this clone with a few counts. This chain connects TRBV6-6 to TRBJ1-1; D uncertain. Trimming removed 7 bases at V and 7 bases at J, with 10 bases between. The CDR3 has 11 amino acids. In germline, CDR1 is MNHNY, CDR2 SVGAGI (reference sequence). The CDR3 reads CASTRKVEAFF. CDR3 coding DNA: TGTGCCAGCACCAGGAAGGTTGAAGCTTTCTTT.

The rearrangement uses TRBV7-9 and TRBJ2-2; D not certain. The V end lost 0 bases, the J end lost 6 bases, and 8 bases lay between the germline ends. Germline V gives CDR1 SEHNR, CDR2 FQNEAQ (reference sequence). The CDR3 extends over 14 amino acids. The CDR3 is CASSLAAVAGELFF. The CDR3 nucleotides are TGTGCCAGCAGCTTAGCAGCAGTGGCCGGGGAGCTGTTTTTT.

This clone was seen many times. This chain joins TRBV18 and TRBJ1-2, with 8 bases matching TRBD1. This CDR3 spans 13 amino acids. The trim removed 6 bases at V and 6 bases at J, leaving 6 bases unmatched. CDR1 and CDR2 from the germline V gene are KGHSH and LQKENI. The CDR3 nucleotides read TGTGCCAGCTCCCTCGGACAGGGAGATGGCTACACCTTC. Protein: CASSLGQGDGYTF.

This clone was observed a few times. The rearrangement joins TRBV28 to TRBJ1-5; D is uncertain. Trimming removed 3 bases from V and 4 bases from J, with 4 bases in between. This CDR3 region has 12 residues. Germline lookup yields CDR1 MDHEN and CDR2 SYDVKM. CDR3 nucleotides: TGTGCCAGCAGTTTCCGGAATCAGCCCCAGCATTTT. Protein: CASSFRNQPQHF.

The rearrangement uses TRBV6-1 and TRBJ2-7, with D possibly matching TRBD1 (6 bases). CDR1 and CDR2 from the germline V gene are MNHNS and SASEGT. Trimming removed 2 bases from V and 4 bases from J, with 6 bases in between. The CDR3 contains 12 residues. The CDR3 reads CASSETGYEQYV. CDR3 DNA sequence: TGTGCCAGCAGTGAAACAGGGTACGAGCAGTACGTC.

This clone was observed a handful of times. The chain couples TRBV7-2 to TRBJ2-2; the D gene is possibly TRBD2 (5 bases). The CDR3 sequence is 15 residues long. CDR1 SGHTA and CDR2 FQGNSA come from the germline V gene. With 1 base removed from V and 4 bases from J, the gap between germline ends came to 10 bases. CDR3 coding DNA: TGTGCCAGCAGCTTAGGTGAGCGGAGCACCGGGGAGCTGTTTTTT. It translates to CASSLGERSTGELFF.

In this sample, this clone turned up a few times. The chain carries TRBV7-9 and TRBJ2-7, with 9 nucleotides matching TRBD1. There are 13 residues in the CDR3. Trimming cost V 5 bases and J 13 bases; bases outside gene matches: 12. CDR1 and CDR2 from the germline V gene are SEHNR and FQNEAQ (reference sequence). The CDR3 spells CASSAGQGFTNYF. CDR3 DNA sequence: TGTGCCAGCAGCGCGGGACAGGGCTTCACCAATTACTTC.

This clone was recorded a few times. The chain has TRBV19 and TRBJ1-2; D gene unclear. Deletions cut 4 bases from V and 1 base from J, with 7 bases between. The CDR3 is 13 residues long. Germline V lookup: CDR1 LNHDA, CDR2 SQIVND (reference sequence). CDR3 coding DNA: TGTGCCAGTAGTAGGGTCAATAACTATGGCTACACCTTC. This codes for CASSRVNNYGYTF.

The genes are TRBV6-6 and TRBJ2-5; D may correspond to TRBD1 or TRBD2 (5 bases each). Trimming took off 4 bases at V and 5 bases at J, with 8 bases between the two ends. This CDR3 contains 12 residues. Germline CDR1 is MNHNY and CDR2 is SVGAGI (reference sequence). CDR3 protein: CASSSGRETQYF. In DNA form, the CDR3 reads TGTGCCAGCAGTTCGGGACGGGAGACCCAGTACTTC.

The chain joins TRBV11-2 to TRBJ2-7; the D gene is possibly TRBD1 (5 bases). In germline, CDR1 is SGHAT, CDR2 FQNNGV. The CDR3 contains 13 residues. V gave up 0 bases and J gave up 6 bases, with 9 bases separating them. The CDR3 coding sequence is TGTGCCAGCAGCTTAGACAGGGTTGGCGAGCAGTACGTC. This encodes CASSLDRVGEQYV.

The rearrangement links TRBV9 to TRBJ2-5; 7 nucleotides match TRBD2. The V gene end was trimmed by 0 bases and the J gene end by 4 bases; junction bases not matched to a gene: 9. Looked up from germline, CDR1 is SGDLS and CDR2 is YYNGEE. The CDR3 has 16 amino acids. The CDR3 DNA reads TGTGCCAGCAGCGTAGCCGGCGGGAGAGGGATAGAGACCCAGTACTTC. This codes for CASSVAGGRGIETQYF.

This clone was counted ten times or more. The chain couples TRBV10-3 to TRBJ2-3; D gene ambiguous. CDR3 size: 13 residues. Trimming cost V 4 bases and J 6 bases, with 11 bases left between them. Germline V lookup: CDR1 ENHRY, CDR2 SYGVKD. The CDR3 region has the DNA TGTGCCATCAGTGGCGGAAGTGGGGATACGCAGTATTTT. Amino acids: CAISGGSGDTQYF.

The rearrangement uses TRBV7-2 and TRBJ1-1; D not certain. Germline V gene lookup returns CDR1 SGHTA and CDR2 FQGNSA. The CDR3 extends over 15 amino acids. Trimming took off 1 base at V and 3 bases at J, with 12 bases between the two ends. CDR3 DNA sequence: TGTGCCAGCAGCTTAGTTCCGCTGTGGGACACTGAAGCTTTCTTT. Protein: CASSLVPLWDTEAFF.

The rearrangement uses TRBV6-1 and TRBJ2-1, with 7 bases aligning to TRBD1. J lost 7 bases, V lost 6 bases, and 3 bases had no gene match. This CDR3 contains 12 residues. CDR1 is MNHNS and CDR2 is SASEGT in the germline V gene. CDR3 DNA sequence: TGTGCCAGCAGCTCACAGGGGAATGAGCAGTTCTTC. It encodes CASSSQGNEQFF.

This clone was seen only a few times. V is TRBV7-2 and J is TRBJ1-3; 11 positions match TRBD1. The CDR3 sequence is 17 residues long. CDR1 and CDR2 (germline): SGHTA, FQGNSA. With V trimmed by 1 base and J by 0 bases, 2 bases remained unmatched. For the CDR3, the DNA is TGTGCCAGCAGCTTAGTAGGGACAGGGGGCTCTGGAAACACCATATATTTT. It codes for CASSLVGTGGSGNTIYF.

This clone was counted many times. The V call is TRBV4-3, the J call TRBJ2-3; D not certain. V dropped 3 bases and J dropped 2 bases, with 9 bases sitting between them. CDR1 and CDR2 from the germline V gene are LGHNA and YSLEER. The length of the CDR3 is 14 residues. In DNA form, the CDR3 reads TGCGCCAGCAGCCAGGACGGAAACACAGATACGCAGTATTTT. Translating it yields CASSQDGNTDTQYF.

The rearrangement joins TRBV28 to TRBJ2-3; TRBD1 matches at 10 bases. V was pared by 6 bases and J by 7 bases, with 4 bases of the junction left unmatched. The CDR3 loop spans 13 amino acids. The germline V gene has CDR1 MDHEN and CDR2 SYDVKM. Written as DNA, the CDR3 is TGTGCCAGCAGCCGACAGGGGGCGAATACGCAGTATTTT. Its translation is CASSRQGANTQYF. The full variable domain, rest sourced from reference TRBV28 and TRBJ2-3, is DVKVTQSSRYLVKRTGEKVFLECVQDMDHENMFWYRQDPGLGLRLIYFSYDVKMKEKGDIPEGYSVSREKKERFSLILESASTNQTSMYLCASSRQGANTQYFGPGTRLTVL.

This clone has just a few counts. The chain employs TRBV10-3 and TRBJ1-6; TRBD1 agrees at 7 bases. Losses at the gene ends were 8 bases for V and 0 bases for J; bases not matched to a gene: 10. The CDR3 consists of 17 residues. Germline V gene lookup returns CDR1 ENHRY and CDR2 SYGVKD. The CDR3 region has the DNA TGTGCCATCGCGCCCGGGACAGCAAGCTCCTATAATTCACCCCTCCACTTT. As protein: CAIAPGTASSYNSPLHF.

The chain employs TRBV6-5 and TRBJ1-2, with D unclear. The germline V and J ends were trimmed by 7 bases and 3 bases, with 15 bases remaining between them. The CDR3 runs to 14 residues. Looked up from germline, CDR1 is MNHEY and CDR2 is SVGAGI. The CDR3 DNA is TGTGCCAGCAACCGACATTCCCGGGACTATGGCTACACCTTC. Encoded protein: CASNRHSRDYGYTF.

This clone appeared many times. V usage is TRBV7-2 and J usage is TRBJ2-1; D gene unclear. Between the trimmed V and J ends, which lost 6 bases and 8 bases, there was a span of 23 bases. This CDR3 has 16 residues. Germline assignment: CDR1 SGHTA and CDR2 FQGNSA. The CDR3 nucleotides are TGTGCCAGCAGAAAAGGATATACCAGGATTCAGGATGAGCAGTTCTTC. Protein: CASRKGYTRIQDEQFF.

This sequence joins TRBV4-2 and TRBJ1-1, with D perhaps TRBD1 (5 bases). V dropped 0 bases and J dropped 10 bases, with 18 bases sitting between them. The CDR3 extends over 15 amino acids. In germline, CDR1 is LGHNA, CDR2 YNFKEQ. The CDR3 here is CASSQDRLGEVGAFF. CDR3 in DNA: TGTGCCAGCAGCCAAGATCGGCTAGGGGAGGTTGGAGCTTTCTTT.